The T cell receptor (beta chain) under discussion was sequenced for a study of cytotoxic CD8 clonotypes in ibrutinib-treated CLL. Study in general: Among responders, about 25 were partial and 2 complete; after median roughly 68 months, roughly 15 stayed remitted and approximately 12 progressed. Mean productive templates were around 260,000; mean productive rearrangements were over 80,000. Study outcomes and limitations: Clonality measured at baseline exceeded age-matched healthy donors, tracking circulating CD8+ T-cell counts.

This clone appeared once. Its antigen is unidentified. Some clones are missing from TCRdb's copy, which holds only in-frame ones; the method was immunoSEQ multiplex PCR. This sample has some 130,000 clones, with under 90% found just once. Germline CDR1 reads MDHEN; CDR2 reads SYDVKM. The V end was cut by 4 bases, the J end by 8 bases, with 17 bases between. This CDR3 is built from 14 residues. This chain uses TRBV28 with TRBJ1-2; D is possibly TRBD1 (6 bases). The sequenced sample was PBMCs, obtained after 24 months of ibrutinib treatment. The origin of this receptor is a human donor with chronic lymphocytic leukemia. The CDR3 DNA reads as TGTGCCAGCAGTTCTCCCCCAGGGGACCGGGGCTACACCTTC. Amino acids: CASSSPPGDRGYTF.